The 13 T cell receptor beta chains given below trace back to one sample, sequenced in a study of cytomegalovirus exposure and HLA in healthy donors. PCR used 60 Vbeta primers and 13 Jbeta primers. The assay was immunoSEQ multiplex PCR, and TCRdb's table has in-frame clones only and misses some. The sample includes roughly 82,000 clones, approximately 74% of them seen just once. Sequencing was done on a sample of PBMCs. These receptors all come from a woman aged 45 to 65 in good health and CMV-seropositive.

Turning to this clone: At one of its ends the junction is not consistent with the germline gene, which may arise from a read error. The gene calls are TRBV7-7 and TRBJ2-1, with 8 bases aligning to TRBD2. The CDR3 consists of 15 residues. From germline, CDR1 is SSHAT and CDR2 FNYEAQ (reference sequence). The CDR3 is CASSRGREVYNEQFF. CDR3 nucleotides: TGTGCTAGCAGCCGGGGGCGGGAGGTTTACAATGAGCAGTTCTTC.

The gene calls are TRBV29-1 and TRBJ1-1; the match to TRBD1 covers 7 bases. Trimming removed 4 bases from V and 1 base from J; junction bases left unmatched: 9. The CDR3 loop spans 15 amino acids. Germline-derived CDR1 and CDR2 are SQVTM and ANQGSEA. Written as DNA, the CDR3 is TGCAGCGTTGCAAGACGGACAGGACCGAACACTGAAGCTTTCTTT. Translation gives CSVARRTGPNTEAFF.

The gene calls are TRBV7-9 and TRBJ1-1; D might be TRBD1 (6 bases). Trimming shortened V by 9 bases and J by 4 bases, and 27 bases separated the two germline ends. Germline lookup yields CDR1 SEHNR and CDR2 FQNEAQ (reference sequence). This CDR3 comprises 17 residues. The CDR3 DNA follows: TGTGCCAGTCAGAAAACAGGGTGGGGTTCCGTGGCCACTGAAGCTTTCTTT. Its translation is CASQKTGWGSVATEAFF.

CDR3 in DNA: TGTGCCAGCTCCCGGACTAGCGGGGACTACGAGCAGTACTTC. Amino acids: CASSRTSGDYEQYF. The gene calls are TRBV25-1 and TRBJ2-7, with 12 bases identical to TRBD2. Germline CDR1 MGHDK, CDR2 SYGVNS. The V gene end was trimmed by 8 bases and the J gene end by 3 bases; junction bases not matched to a gene: 5. CDR3 length: 14 amino acids.

Remarks on this clone: The sample contains more than one DNA sequence encoding this CDR3. V gene TRBV5-6 combines with J gene TRBJ1-2, with 9 bases identical to TRBD1. The V segment lost 4 bases and the J segment 6 bases; nucleotides outside the gene matches: 4. The CDR3 runs 13 residues. CDR1 and CDR2 from the germline V gene are SGHDT and YYEEEE. The CDR3 DNA is TGTGCCAGCAGCGATACAGGGGGCAATGGCTACACCTTC. Translation: CASSDTGGNGYTF.

The CDR3 region is CASNLPGQGKEKLFF. The CDR3 DNA reads TGTGCCAGCAACCTCCCGGGACAGGGGAAAGAAAAACTGTTTTTT. V and J are TRBV28 and TRBJ1-4; TRBD1 matches at 10 bases. The CDR3 spans 15 residues. The germline gives CDR1 MDHEN, CDR2 SYDVKM. Trimming cost V 7 bases and J 8 bases; bases outside gene matches: 10.

This chain uses TRBV18 with TRBJ2-3; D gene unclear. CDR1 and CDR2 (germline): KGHSH, LQKENI. CDR3 length: 12 residues. V gave up 2 bases and J gave up 5 bases, with 5 bases separating them. The CDR3 nucleotides read TGTGCCAGCTCACCAGGAGTAGATACGCAGTATTTT. Its protein product is CASSPGVDTQYF.

This clone was detected once. The chain has TRBV9 and TRBJ1-1; D uncertain. CDR1 and CDR2 (germline): SGDLS, YYNGEE. The CDR3 length is 12 residues. The ends were cut back, 4 bases at V and 1 base at J, with 5 bases in the middle. CDR3 residues: CASSPENTEAFF. CDR3 nucleotides: TGTGCCAGCAGCCCAGAGAACACTGAAGCTTTCTTT.

The chain links TRBV6-1 to TRBJ1-3; a possible D gene is TRBD1 (5 bases). Germline V CDR1 and CDR2: MNHNS, SASEGT. V lost 4 bases, J lost 4 bases, and 8 bases lay in between. The CDR3 is 13 amino acids. CDR3 in amino acids: CASSVGAGNTIYF. The CDR3 DNA reads as TGTGCCAGCAGTGTAGGGGCAGGAAACACCATATATTTT.

Relative to its sample, this clone is medium-sized. The rearrangement links TRBV6-1 to TRBJ1-1; D is unclear. CDR1 is MNHNS and CDR2 is SASEGT in the germline V gene. The CDR3 sequence is 12 residues long. Trimming cost V 7 bases and J 0 bases, with 6 bases left between them. The CDR3 sequence: CASTRLNTEAFF. CDR3 DNA: TGTGCCAGCACGAGGTTGAACACTGAAGCTTTCTTT.

This clone has a handful of counts. This chain links TRBV6-4 with TRBJ2-2; 7 nucleotides agree with TRBD1. V was pared by 5 bases and J by 2 bases, with 5 bases of the junction left unmatched. Germline CDR1 and CDR2: MRHNA and SNTAGT. The CDR3 is made up of 15 amino acids. CDR3: CASSPGTVNTGELFF. The CDR3 coding sequence is TGTGCCAGCAGTCCTGGGACAGTAAACACCGGGGAGCTGTTTTTT.

This chain connects TRBV7-2 to TRBJ1-4; TRBD1 matches at 8 bases. Germline CDR1 SGHTA, CDR2 FQGNSA. The CDR3 spans 16 residues. The junction had 14 bases not matched to a gene; V was cut back by 6 bases and J by 8 bases. The CDR3 is CASSSPTGGFGEKLFF. In DNA form, the CDR3 reads TGTGCCAGCAGTTCGCCCACAGGGGGATTTGGAGAAAAACTGTTTTTT.

CDR3 nucleotides: TGTGCCAGCAGTGGCGGGGTAGGCGAGACCCAGTACTTC. Protein: CASSGGVGETQYF. The rearrangement joins TRBV7-3 to TRBJ2-5; tentative D call: TRBD2 (6 bases). Trimming removed 6 bases at V and 5 bases at J, with 13 bases between. This CDR3 spans 13 amino acids. Germline CDR1 and CDR2: SGHTA and FQGTGA.